Sequencing of this T cell receptor beta chain was carried out in a study of CD4+ T cells in melanoma (dated by TCRdb to 2021 to 2024). Regarding the research as a whole: Neoantigen-specific CD4+ T cells in human melanoma were investigated in the study. Study-wide conclusions, independent of this receptor: The report described a correlation between neoantigen-specific CD4+ T cells and the function of CD8+ T cells, macrophages and B cells. Neoantigen-specific CD4+ T cells in melanoma were reported to show diverse differentiation states.

The receptor library was made with the immunoSEQ multiplex PCR assay. This is the immuneACCESS table as TCRdb keeps it, with only in-frame sequences that have V and J called. A part of the clones is gone; compared with another copy, unresolved V genes explain less than half, and the rest is unexplained. Counted in this sample were roughly 52,000 clones; approximately 74% of them appeared once. The top ten clonotypes cover 4.8% of the sample. The donors were people with melanoma. The CDR3 holds 15 amino acids from the cysteine to the phenylalanine. The CDR3 DNA has 45 bases and is translated from base 1. For CDR1 and CDR2, the germline V gene lists SGDLS and YYNGEE. Between the V and J ends, shortened by 0 bases and 1 base respectively, the junction contains 8 bases. A remark on this clone: No antigen is known for it. No much larger clone exists at a distance of one base, and base qualities are not known.

This sequence uses TRBV9 and TRBJ1-3; the D gene is not confidently resolved. This TCR derives from a human donor with melanoma. Input material: tumor tissue. The bases are TGTGCCAGCAGCGTAGAGATTCGATCTGGAAACACCATATATTTT. The translation is CASSVEIRSGNTIYF.